The 11 T cell receptor beta chains presented below share a single source sample, sequenced in a study of cytomegalovirus exposure and HLA in healthy donors. With 60 Vbeta and 13 Jbeta primers, the PCR was carried out. TCRdb keeps only in-frame clones here, not all; method: immunoSEQ multiplex PCR. This repertoire shows 50,000 to 70,000 clones, 70% to 75% found once; its top ten account for approximately 6.3%. The specimen sequenced was PBMCs. Receptors were obtained from a man aged 25 to 45 in good health and CMV-seropositive.

This clone was detected only a few times. The chain is built from TRBV6-4 and TRBJ1-1, with D tentatively TRBD1 (5 bases). V gave up 6 bases and J gave up 5 bases, with 13 bases separating them. The CDR3 sequence is 13 residues long. The V gene's germline CDR1 is MRHNA and CDR2 SNTAGT. As DNA, the CDR3 is TGTGCCAGCAGCGCGGTGGAGGGGACTGAAGCTTTCTTT. It codes for CASSAVEGTEAFF.

V usage is TRBV5-4 and J usage is TRBJ1-1, with D possibly TRBD1 on 6 matching bases. The CDR3 extends over 13 amino acids. Germline CDR1 reads SGHNT; CDR2 reads YYREEE (reference sequence). Trimming took 2 bases from V and 1 from J, leaving 6 bases between them. The CDR3 DNA reads as TGTGCCAGCAGCTTACAGGGGAACACTGAAGCTTTCTTT. Translating it yields CASSLQGNTEAFF.

The V gene is TRBV11-2, the J gene TRBJ1-2, with no clear D. CDR3 size: 13 residues. Trimming pared 0 bases from V and 7 bases from J, leaving 9 bases between. CDR1 is SGHAT, CDR2 FQNNGV, per germline. The CDR3 sequence is CASSLERGSGYTF. The CDR3 nucleotides are TGTGCCAGCAGCTTAGAGCGCGGCAGTGGCTACACCTTC.

J is TRBJ1-5 and V is TRBV6-5; 10 bases fit TRBD1. V lost 5 bases to trimming and J lost 15 bases; unmatched junction nucleotides: 13. Looked up from germline, CDR1 is MNHEY and CDR2 is SVGAGI. The CDR3 loop spans 14 amino acids. CDR3 in DNA: TGTGCCAGCAGTGGCCGGGACAGGGGTGTCCCATGGCATTTT. Its protein product is CASSGRDRGVPWHF.

CDR3 DNA sequence: TGTGCCAGCAGCTTATCAGGGGTTGGCGAGCAGTACTTC. The encoded protein is CASSLSGVGEQYF. The chain couples TRBV7-2 to TRBJ2-7; tentative D call: TRBD1 (6 bases). Germline CDR1 is SGHTA and CDR2 is FQGNSA. The V end was cut by 2 bases, the J end by 6 bases, with 11 bases between. The CDR3 totals 13 residues.

The chain joins TRBV4-1 to TRBJ1-3; D is ambiguous. Germline CDR1 and CDR2: MGHRA and YSYEKL. V lost 2 bases, J lost 0 bases, and 14 bases lay in between. The CDR3 has 17 amino acids. In DNA, the CDR3 is TGCGCCAGCAGCCAACTGGCTTTTCTAGCCTCTGGAAACACCATATATTTT. Protein: CASSQLAFLASGNTIYF.

This chain links TRBV7-2 with TRBJ1-1, with D perhaps TRBD1 (5 bases). CDR3 length: 15 amino acids. Trimming took 7 bases from V and 5 from J, leaving 20 bases between them. Germline V CDR1 and CDR2: SGHTA, FQGNSA. CDR3 coding DNA: TGTGCCAGCACCGGGACTACCTGGGGGGGAACTGAAGCTTTCTTT. Encoded protein: CASTGTTWGGTEAFF.

V usage is TRBV18 and J usage is TRBJ2-3, with 7 nucleotides matching TRBD2. Germline V gene lookup returns CDR1 KGHSH and CDR2 LQKENI. The CDR3 has 16 amino acids. The ends lost 6 bases at V and 0 bases at J; junction bases unmatched: 9. CDR3 nucleotides: TGTGCCAGCTCCCCCCGGGCTAGCGGTAGCACAGATACGCAGTATTTT. Encoded protein: CASSPRASGSTDTQYF.

The CDR3 region has the DNA TGTGCCAGCAGCTTAGGCGCGGGTCGGACCACTGAAGCTTTCTTT. This sequence encodes CASSLGAGRTTEAFF. This sequence joins TRBV11-3 and TRBJ1-1; D unresolved. The CDR3 is 15 residues long. Trimming took off 1 base at V and 4 bases at J, with 13 bases between the two ends. From germline, CDR1 is SGHNT and CDR2 YENEEA.

The genes are TRBV6-5 and TRBJ1-1; tentative D call: TRBD1 (5 bases). CDR1 is MNHEY, CDR2 SVGAGI, per germline. Trimming shortened V by 10 bases and J by 4 bases, and 16 bases separated the two germline ends. The CDR3 extends over 13 amino acids. The CDR3: CATHGLGGTEAFF. The DNA of the CDR3 is TGTGCCACCCACGGGTTGGGGGGCACTGAAGCTTTCTTT.

The CDR3 region is CASSPTGLNYGYTF. CDR3 in DNA: TGTGCCAGCAGTCCCACAGGGCTTAACTATGGCTACACCTTC. The chain has TRBV6-5 and TRBJ1-2; D might be TRBD1 (6 bases). Germline-derived CDR1 and CDR2 are MNHEY and SVGAGI. V lost 5 bases and J lost 1, with 11 bases in between. The CDR3 has 14 residues.